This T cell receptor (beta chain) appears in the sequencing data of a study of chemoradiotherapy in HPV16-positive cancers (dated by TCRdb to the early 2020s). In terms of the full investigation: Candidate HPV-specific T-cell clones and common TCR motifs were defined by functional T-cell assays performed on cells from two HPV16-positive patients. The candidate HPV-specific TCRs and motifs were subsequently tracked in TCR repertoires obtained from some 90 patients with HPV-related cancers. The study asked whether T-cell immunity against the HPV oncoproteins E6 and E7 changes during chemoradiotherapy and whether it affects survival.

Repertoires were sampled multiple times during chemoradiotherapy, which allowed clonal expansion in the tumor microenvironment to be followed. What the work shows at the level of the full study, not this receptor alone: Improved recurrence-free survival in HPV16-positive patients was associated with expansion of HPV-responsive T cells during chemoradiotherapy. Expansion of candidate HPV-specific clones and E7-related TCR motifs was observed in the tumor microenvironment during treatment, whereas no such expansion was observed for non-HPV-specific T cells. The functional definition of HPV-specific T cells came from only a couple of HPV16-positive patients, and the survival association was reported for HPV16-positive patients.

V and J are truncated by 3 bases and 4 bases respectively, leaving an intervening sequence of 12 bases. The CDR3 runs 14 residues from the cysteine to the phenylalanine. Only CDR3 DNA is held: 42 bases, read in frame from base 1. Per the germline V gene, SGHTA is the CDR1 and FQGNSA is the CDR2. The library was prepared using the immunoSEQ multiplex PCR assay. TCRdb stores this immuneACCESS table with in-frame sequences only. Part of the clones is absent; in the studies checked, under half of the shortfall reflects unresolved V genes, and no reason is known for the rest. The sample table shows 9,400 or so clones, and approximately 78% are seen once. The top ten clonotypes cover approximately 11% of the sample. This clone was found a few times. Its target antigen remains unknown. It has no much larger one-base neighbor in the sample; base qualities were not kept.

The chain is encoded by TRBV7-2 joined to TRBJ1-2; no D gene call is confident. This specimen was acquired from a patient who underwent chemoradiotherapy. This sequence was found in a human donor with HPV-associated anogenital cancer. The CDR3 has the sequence CASSFRSIPYGYTF. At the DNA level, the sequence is TGTGCCAGCAGCTTCCGGAGTATCCCCTATGGCTACACCTTC.